Presented here are 6 T cell receptor beta chains from one specimen sequenced in a study of human T cells and chemical hapten exposure. This sample's time point: pre-sensitization, week 0. Treatment denoted: therapeutic diphenylcyclopropenone sensitization with weekly scalp DPC. TCRdb re-called the RACE reads with MiXCR, one entry per CDR3 protein. The sample yields a few hundred thousand distinct CDR3 sequences, about 5% seen once. The source was whole blood, collected in connection with sensitization to the hapten diphenylcyclopropenone (DPC). Receptors were obtained from a woman aged 18-29 years with alopecia areata. Some clones in this sample may be carry-over from other donors' samples.

This clonotype was found many times. The chain employs TRBV5-6 and TRBJ1-2; D unclear. Trimming stripped 2 bases from V and 4 bases from J, with 9 bases between. The CDR3 contains 13 residues. From germline, CDR1 is SGHDT and CDR2 YYEEEE. This CDR3 is CASSLGSFYGYTF. The CDR3 coding sequence is TGTGCCAGCAGCTTAGGCAGCTTCTATGGCTACACCTTC.

This clonotype was seen more than once but under ten times. The rearrangement uses TRBV20-1 and TRBJ2-3; 10 bases match TRBD2. Trimming took 3 bases from V and 2 from J; bases not matched to a gene: 5. The CDR3 is 15 amino acids. Germline V gives CDR1 DFQATT, CDR2 SNEGSKA (reference sequence). Here the CDR3 DNA reads TGCAGTGCTAGCCGGACTAGCGGACCCACAGATACGCAGTATTTT. Its protein product is CSASRTSGPTDTQYF.

Many counts were recorded for this clonotype. The chain employs TRBV20-1 and TRBJ2-3; TRBD2 agrees at 7 bases. CDR3 length: 13 amino acids. After removal of 5 bases from V and 6 bases from J, the junction contained 8 bases not matched to a gene. Germline values: CDR1 DFQATT, CDR2 SNEGSKA (reference sequence). This CDR3 is CSARAGSQDTQYF. CDR3 in DNA: TGCAGTGCTCGAGCGGGGAGCCAGGATACGCAGTATTTT.

The J gene is TRBJ1-2, the V gene TRBV28; weak D call: TRBD1 (6 bases). The CDR3 consists of 12 residues. Trimming stripped 8 bases from V and 3 bases from J, with 10 bases between. Germline V gene lookup returns CDR1 MDHEN and CDR2 SYDVKM. The chain's CDR3 is CASADSDYGYTF. CDR3 bases: TGTGCCAGCGCGGACAGCGACTATGGCTACACCTTC.

CDR3 DNA sequence: TGTGCCAGCAGTGAGGCGTCCAGGGGGCTGGAGACCCAGTACTTC. This gives the protein CASSEASRGLETQYF. The chain couples TRBV25-1 to TRBJ2-5; TRBD1 aligns across 8 bases. V shed 3 bases, J shed 5 bases, and the junction held 8 bases outside the gene matches. In germline, CDR1 is MGHDK, CDR2 SYGVNS. CDR3 length equals 15 residues.

In this sample, this clonotype turned up a few times. The junction departs from germline at one end; a sequencing error may be responsible. The rearrangement links TRBV5-5 to TRBJ2-7; 7 bases match TRBD2. The CDR3 contains 11 residues. Germline V gene lookup returns CDR1 SGHKS and CDR2 YYEKEE (reference sequence). CDR3 DNA sequence: TGTGCCAGCAGCTTCAGCCGGGGGGAGACCTTC. Translation: CASSFSRGETF.